The 12 T cell receptor beta chains in this list originate from one sample, sequenced in a study of T cell changes during pregnancy in multiple sclerosis. The data were produced by immunoSEQ multiplex PCR, yet TCRdb's version contains in-frame clones alone and is incomplete. Here the sample spans about 110,000 clones, approximately 93% being singletons. The sequenced sample was peripheral blood, obtained after pregnancy. The source of these receptors is a female donor with multiple sclerosis, enrolled in a pregnancy study.

The genes are TRBV4-1 and TRBJ2-7, with TRBD1 identical over 10 bases. The V gene's germline CDR1 is MGHRA and CDR2 YSYEKL. The V segment lost 4 bases and the J segment 1 base; nucleotides outside the gene matches: 10. The CDR3 consists of 17 residues. The CDR3 loop is CASSRGVDRGLSYEQYF. CDR3 in DNA: TGCGCCAGCAGCCGCGGCGTAGACAGGGGGCTTTCCTACGAGCAGTACTTC.

The rearrangement joins TRBV2 to TRBJ1-2; D is unresolved. V was cut by 7 bases and J by 6 bases, with 24 bases left in between. The CDR3 length is 16 residues. Germline V gene sequence: CDR1 SNHLY, CDR2 FYNNEI. The CDR3, as DNA: TGTGCCAGCATCATGGCGGGCCCGTCCTTAGGGAATGGCTACACCTTC. Encoded protein: CASIMAGPSLGNGYTF.

The V gene is TRBV7-5, the J gene TRBJ2-5; the D call of TRBD2 is as the table states it, not checked on the DNA. TRBV7-5 is deemed a pseudogene. The CDR3 is made up of 14 amino acids. CDR3 coding DNA: TGTGCCAGAAACCAAGGGCGGGACCAAGAGACCCAGTACTTC. The encoded protein is CARNQGRDQETQYF.

This clone appeared a single time. The chain is built from TRBV11-2 and TRBJ2-7; D is uncertain. There are 14 residues in the CDR3. Trimming took 2 bases from V and 2 from J, leaving 10 bases between them. Germline CDR1 and CDR2: SGHAT and FQNNGV. The CDR3 is CASSLREAAYEQYF. CDR3 in DNA: TGTGCCAGCAGCTTAAGAGAGGCAGCCTACGAGCAGTACTTC.

The J gene is TRBJ2-2, the V gene TRBV11-2; 7 bases fit TRBD2. V lost 1 base to trimming and J lost 2 bases; unmatched junction nucleotides: 4. CDR1 is SGHAT, CDR2 FQNNGV, per germline. This CDR3 has 16 amino acids. The CDR3 spells CASSLGEGPNTGELFF. The CDR3 region has the DNA TGTGCCAGCAGCTTAGGGGAGGGACCCAACACCGGGGAGCTGTTTTTT. The variable domain in full, with the rest retrieved from reference TRBV11-2 and TRBJ2-2, is EAGVAQSPRYKIIEKRQSVAFWCNPISGHATLYWYQQILGQGPKLLIQFQNNGVVDDSQLPKDRFSAERLKGVDSTLKIQPAKLEDSAVYLCASSLGEGPNTGELFFGEGSRLTVL.

In regard to this clone: The junction differs from germline at one of its ends, possibly a read error. The rearrangement uses TRBV7-7 and TRBJ1-5; 7 nucleotides match TRBD1. CDR1 SSHAT and CDR2 FNYEAQ come from the germline V gene (reference sequence). This CDR3 comprises 13 residues. CDR3: CASSLGGDQPQHF. DNA of the CDR3: TGTGCTAGCAGCTTAGGGGGCGATCAGCCCCAGCATTTT.

The CDR3: CASSAGTGVFSTEAFF. CDR3 coding DNA: TGTGCCAGCAGTGCCGGGACAGGGGTTTTTAGCACTGAAGCTTTCTTT. V is TRBV25-1 and J is TRBJ1-1, with TRBD1 identical over 10 bases. The V segment lost 4 bases and the J segment 4 bases; nucleotides outside the gene matches: 9. The germline V gene has CDR1 MGHDK and CDR2 SYGVNS. The CDR3 totals 16 residues.

This chain links TRBV29-1 with TRBJ2-1, with TRBD2 identical over 7 bases. The CDR3 sequence is 14 residues long. The junction had 6 bases not matched to a gene; V was cut back by 7 bases and J by 0 bases. CDR1 is SQVTM and CDR2 is ANQGSEA in the germline V gene. The CDR3 DNA follows: TGCAGCGCCGAGAGCGGGGACTCCTACAATGAGCAGTTCTTC. Protein sequence: CSAESGDSYNEQFF.

The chain links TRBV5-6 to TRBJ2-1; 8 bases align to TRBD2. This CDR3 is 16 amino acids long. Germline trimming cut 4 bases from V and 2 bases from J; bases unmatched to any gene: 8. Germline V gives CDR1 SGHDT, CDR2 YYEEEE. CDR3 loop: CASSVYFSGAYNEQFF. The DNA for the CDR3 is TGTGCCAGCAGCGTATACTTTAGCGGGGCCTACAATGAGCAGTTCTTC.

This chain connects TRBV5-6 to TRBJ1-2; perhaps TRBD1 as D (6 bases). In germline, CDR1 is SGHDT, CDR2 YYEEEE. The CDR3 has 18 residues. Trimming removed 0 bases at V and 4 bases at J, with 22 bases between. The CDR3 sequence: CASSLAVLTGQSPYGYTF. In DNA, the CDR3 is TGTGCCAGCAGCTTGGCCGTTTTGACAGGACAAAGTCCCTATGGCTACACCTTC.

Here the CDR3 DNA reads TGTGCCAGCAGTCGGGGGGGCGGGAACACTGAAGCTTTCTTT. Translating gives CASSRGGGNTEAFF. V gene TRBV27 combines with J gene TRBJ1-1; weak D call: TRBD1 (6 bases). Germline assignment: CDR1 MNHEY and CDR2 SMNVEV (reference sequence). Trimming removed 5 bases at V and 1 base at J, with 11 bases between. The CDR3 is 14 residues long.

The chain is built from TRBV9 and TRBJ2-3; weak D call: TRBD2 (6 bases). Trimming removed 0 bases from V and 0 bases from J, with 8 bases in between. The CDR3 spans 15 residues. The V gene's germline CDR1 is SGDLS and CDR2 YYNGEE. CDR3 in amino acids: CASSVEGTSTDTQYF. CDR3 sequence (DNA): TGTGCCAGCAGCGTAGAGGGGACTAGCACAGATACGCAGTATTTT.